This entry lists 8 T cell receptor beta chains sequenced from one sample in a study of T cells in localized non-small cell lung cancer. Method: immunoSEQ multiplex PCR; TCRdb's copy keeps in-frame clones and lacks some. This sample carries approximately 4,400 clones, about 42% of them seen once, and the ten largest clones take approximately 6.3%. The starting material was lung tumor tissue, obtained before any cancer treatment. The receptors were sampled from a woman aged 40-70 years with stage I lung adenocarcinoma.

The V call is TRBV19, the J call TRBJ1-2, with 7 bases that match TRBD1. CDR3 length equals 14 residues. Germline V gene lookup returns CDR1 LNHDA and CDR2 SQIVND (reference sequence). Unmatched junction bases numbered 3, after V lost 3 bases and J lost 2 bases. The CDR3 protein is CASSMGQSNYGYTF. DNA of the CDR3: TGTGCCAGTAGTATGGGACAGTCCAACTATGGCTACACCTTC.

The sample holds a few counts of this clone. The chain carries TRBV9 and TRBJ2-1, with 8 bases lining up with TRBD1. J gave up 7 bases and V 1 base, and 10 bases lay outside the gene matches. The CDR3 length is 16 residues. Germline values: CDR1 SGDLS, CDR2 YYNGEE. Here the CDR3 DNA reads TGTGCCAGCAGCGTACGAGGGCAGGGGGCGCGAAATGAGCAGTTCTTC. It translates to CASSVRGQGARNEQFF.

The chain links TRBV15 to TRBJ2-7; D is possibly TRBD1 or TRBD2 (5 bases each). The CDR3 length is 14 residues. The V end lost 0 bases, the J end lost 6 bases, and 12 bases lay between the germline ends. CDR1 LNHNV and CDR2 YYDKDF come from the germline V gene (reference sequence). Here the CDR3 DNA reads TGTGCCACCAGCAGAGACCCTGGGACCCCCGAGCAGTACTTC. Translating it yields CATSRDPGTPEQYF.

This clone was seen more than once but under ten times. The rearrangement joins TRBV9 to TRBJ1-1; D call uncertain. Trimming stripped 1 base from V and 7 bases from J, with 17 bases between. Germline CDR1 is SGDLS and CDR2 is YYNGEE. This CDR3 is 15 amino acids long. CDR3 sequence: CASSVIFDGEGEAFF. DNA for the CDR3: TGTGCCAGCAGCGTAATATTCGATGGTGAGGGTGAAGCTTTCTTT.

The gene calls are TRBV14 and TRBJ2-5; 12 bases are a match to TRBD2. With 5 bases clipped from V and 7 bases from J, the junction kept 8 bases outside the gene matches. The CDR3 is 15 amino acids. CDR1 is SGHDN, CDR2 FVKESK, per germline. The CDR3 DNA follows: TGTGCCAGCAGCACCCGGACTAGCGGGATCGGGACCCAGTACTTC. Amino acids: CASSTRTSGIGTQYF.

V is TRBV15 and J is TRBJ2-5, with D perhaps matching TRBD2 (5 bases). CDR1 is LNHNV and CDR2 is YYDKDF in the germline V gene (reference sequence). The CDR3 has 14 residues. The V end was cut by 0 bases, the J end by 4 bases, with 9 bases between. CDR3 coding DNA: TGTGCCACCAGCAGAGATCGCGGAGGAGAGACCCAGTACTTC. Its protein product is CATSRDRGGETQYF.

V is TRBV19 and J is TRBJ2-5, with D possibly TRBD1 on 5 matching bases. The V gene's germline CDR1 is LNHDA and CDR2 SQIVND (reference sequence). Trimming took 8 bases from V and 2 from J, leaving 18 bases between them. This CDR3 is 15 amino acids long. The CDR3 sequence: CASSSKGAWQETQYF. As DNA, the CDR3 is TGTGCCAGTTCATCTAAAGGGGCATGGCAAGAGACCCAGTACTTC. Drawing the rest from reference TRBV19 and TRBJ2-5, the complete variable domain is DGGITQSPKYLFRKEGQNVTLSCEQNLNHDAMYWYRQDPGQGLRLIYYSQIVNDFQKGDIAEGYSVSREKKESFPLTVTSAQKNPTAFYLCASSSKGAWQETQYFGPGTRLLVL.

This clone has just a few counts. V and J are TRBV6-8 and TRBJ2-3; 8 bases align to TRBD2. Germline CDR1 MNHGY, CDR2 SAAAGT. With 0 bases clipped from V and 2 bases from J, the junction kept 4 bases outside the gene matches. The CDR3 runs 16 residues. CDR3: CASSYSREGSTDTQYF. The CDR3 DNA sequence: TGTGCCAGCAGTTACTCTCGGGAGGGCTCCACAGATACGCAGTATTTT.